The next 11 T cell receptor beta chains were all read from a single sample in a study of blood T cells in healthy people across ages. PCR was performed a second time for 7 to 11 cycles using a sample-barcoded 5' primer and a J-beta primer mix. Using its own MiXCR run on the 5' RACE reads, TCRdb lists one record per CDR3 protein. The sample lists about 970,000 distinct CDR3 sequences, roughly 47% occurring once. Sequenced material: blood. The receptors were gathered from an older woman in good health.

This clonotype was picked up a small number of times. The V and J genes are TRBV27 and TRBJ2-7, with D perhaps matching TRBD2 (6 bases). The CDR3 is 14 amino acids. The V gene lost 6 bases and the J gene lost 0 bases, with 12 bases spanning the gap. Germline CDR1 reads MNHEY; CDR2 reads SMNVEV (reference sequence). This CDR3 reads CASRPLGGSYEQYF. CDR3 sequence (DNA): TGTGCCAGCAGACCCCTCGGGGGCTCCTACGAGCAGTACTTC.

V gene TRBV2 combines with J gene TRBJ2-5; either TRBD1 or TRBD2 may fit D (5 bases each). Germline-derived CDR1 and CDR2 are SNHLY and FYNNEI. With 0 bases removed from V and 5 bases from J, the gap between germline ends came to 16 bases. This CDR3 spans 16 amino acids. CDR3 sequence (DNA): TGTGCCAGCAGTGAAGCTAAGGGGCGGGCGTTTGAGACCCAGTACTTC. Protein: CASSEAKGRAFETQYF.

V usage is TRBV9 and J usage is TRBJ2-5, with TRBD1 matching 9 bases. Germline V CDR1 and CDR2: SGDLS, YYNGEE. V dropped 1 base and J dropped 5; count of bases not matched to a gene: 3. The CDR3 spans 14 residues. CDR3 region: CASSVRDRDETQYF. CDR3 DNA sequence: TGTGCCAGCAGCGTAAGGGACAGGGATGAGACCCAGTACTTC.

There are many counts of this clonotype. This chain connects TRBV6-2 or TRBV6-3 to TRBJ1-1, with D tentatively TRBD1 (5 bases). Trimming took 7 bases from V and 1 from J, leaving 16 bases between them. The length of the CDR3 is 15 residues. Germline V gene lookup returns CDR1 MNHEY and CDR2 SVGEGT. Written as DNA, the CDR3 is TGTGCCAGCAACACGGCGACAGAGTGGAACACTGAAGCTTTCTTT. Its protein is CASNTATEWNTEAFF.

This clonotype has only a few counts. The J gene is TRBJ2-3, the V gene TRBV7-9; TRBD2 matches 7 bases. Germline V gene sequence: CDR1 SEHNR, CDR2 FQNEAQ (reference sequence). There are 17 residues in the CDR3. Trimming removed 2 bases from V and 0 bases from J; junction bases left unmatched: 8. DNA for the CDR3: TGTGCCAGCAGCTTATCGGTTGAGCGGGAAAGCACAGATACGCAGTATTTT. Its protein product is CASSLSVERESTDTQYF.

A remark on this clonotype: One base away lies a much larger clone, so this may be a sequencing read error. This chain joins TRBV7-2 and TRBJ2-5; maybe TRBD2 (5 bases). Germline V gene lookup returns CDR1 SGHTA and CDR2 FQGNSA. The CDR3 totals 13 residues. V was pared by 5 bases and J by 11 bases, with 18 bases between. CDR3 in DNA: TGTGCCAGCAGCCCTAAGCTAGCTCTTGAGCAGTACTTC. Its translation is CASSPKLALEQYF. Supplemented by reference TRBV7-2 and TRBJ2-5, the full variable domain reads GAGVSQSPSNKVTEKGKDVELRCDPISGHTALYWYRQSLGQGLEFLIYFQGNSAPDKSGLPSDRFSAERTGGSVSTLTIQRTQQEDSAVYLCASSPKLALEQYFGPGTRLLVL.

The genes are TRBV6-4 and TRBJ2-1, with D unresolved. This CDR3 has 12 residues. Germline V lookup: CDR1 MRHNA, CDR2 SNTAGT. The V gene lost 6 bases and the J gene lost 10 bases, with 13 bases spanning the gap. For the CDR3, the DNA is TGTGCCAGCAGCCCATGCGACACAGAGCAGTTCTTC. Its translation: CASSPCDTEQFF.

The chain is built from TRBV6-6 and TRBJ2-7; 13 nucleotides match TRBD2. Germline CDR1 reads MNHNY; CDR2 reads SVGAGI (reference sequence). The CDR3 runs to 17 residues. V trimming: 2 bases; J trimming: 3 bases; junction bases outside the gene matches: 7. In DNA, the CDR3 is TGTGCCAGCAGTTACAACCCCGGACTAGCGGGAGTCTACGAGCAGTACTTC. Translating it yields CASSYNPGLAGVYEQYF.

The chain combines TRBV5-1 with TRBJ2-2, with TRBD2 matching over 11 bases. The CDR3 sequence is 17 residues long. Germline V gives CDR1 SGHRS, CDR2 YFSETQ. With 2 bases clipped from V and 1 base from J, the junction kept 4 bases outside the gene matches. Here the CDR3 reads CASSFSTSGKNTGELFF. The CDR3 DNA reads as TGCGCCAGCAGCTTCTCGACTAGCGGGAAGAACACCGGGGAGCTGTTTTTT.

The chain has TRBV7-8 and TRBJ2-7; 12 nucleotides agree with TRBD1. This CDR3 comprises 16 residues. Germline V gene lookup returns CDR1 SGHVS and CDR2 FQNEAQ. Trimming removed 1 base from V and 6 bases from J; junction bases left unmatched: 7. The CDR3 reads CASSLGGWDRGREQYF. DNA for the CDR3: TGTGCCAGCAGCTTAGGGGGGTGGGACAGGGGGCGCGAGCAGTACTTC.

CDR3 in amino acids: CASSLVGGGRLDEQFF. CDR3 DNA: TGCGCCAGCAGCTTGGTTGGTGGGGGGCGCTTGGATGAGCAGTTCTTC. V is TRBV5-1 and J is TRBJ2-1; D possibly uses TRBD1 or TRBD2 (6 bases each). Per the germline V gene, CDR1 is SGHRS and CDR2 is YFSETQ. V was shortened by 0 bases and J by 8 bases, with 18 bases between the two germline ends. This CDR3 has 16 amino acids. Based on the CDR3 plus reference TRBV5-1 and TRBJ2-1, the full variable domain is KAGVTQTPRYLIKTRGQQVTLSCSPISGHRSVSWYQQTPGQGLQFLFEYFSETQRNKGNFPGRFSGRQFSNSRSEMNVSTLELGDSALYLCASSLVGGGRLDEQFFGPGTRLTVL.